This T cell receptor beta chain came from a study of CD8 T cells in ankylosing spondylitis. Study-level findings and limits: In peripheral blood, disease-linked CD8+ clones occurred at relatively low frequencies. Seemingly distinctive of ankylosing spondylitis blood was a TCR beta motif formed by eight highly homologous variants. The authors reported significant enrichment of disease-linked clones in matched ankylosing spondylitis synovial fluid.

CDR3 size: 15 residues. Losses at the gene ends were 5 bases for V and 9 bases for J; bases not matched to a gene: 10. Scientists made TCR beta libraries using quantitative 5'-RACE with molecular barcodes. Each CDR3 protein gets one entry after TCRdb re-called the 5' RACE reads with MiXCR. The sample lists about 360,000 distinct CDR3 sequences, 20% to 25% seen once, with roughly 14% in the top ten. This clonotype was seen a few times. Its antigen is still unknown. The clonotype originates from a male donor with ankylosing spondylitis or in good health (not recorded which). The rearrangement links TRBV12-3 or TRBV12-4 to TRBJ2-1; 10 bases fit TRBD2. Sequenced input: blood, either unsorted or a sorted T cell fraction (not recorded which). CDR3 nucleotides: TGTGCCAGCAGTCCCAGCGGGGGGGCGGAAGGTGAGCAGTTCTTC. Residues: CASSPSGGAEGEQFF.